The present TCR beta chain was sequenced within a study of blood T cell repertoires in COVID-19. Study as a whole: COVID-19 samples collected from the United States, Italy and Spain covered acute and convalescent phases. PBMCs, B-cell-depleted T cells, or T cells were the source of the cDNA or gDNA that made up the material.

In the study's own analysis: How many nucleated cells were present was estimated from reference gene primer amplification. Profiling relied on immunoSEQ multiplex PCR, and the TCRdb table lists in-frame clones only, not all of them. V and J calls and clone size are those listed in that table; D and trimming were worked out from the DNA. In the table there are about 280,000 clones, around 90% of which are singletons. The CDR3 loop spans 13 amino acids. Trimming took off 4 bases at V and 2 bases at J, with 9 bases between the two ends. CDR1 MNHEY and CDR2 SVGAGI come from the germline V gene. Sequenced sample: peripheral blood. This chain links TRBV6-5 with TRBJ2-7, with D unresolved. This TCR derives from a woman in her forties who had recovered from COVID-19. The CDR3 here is CASSSTPAYEQYF. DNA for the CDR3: TGTGCCAGCAGTTCTACTCCCGCCTACGAGCAGTACTTC.